In this sample, the clone carrying this TCR beta chain turned up many times. Its antigen is as yet unknown. It was through 5'RACE template switching that TCR cDNA was made, with a universal primer site and UMIs added. TCRdb reanalysed the 5' RACE reads using MiXCR and keeps one entry per CDR3 protein. The sample includes about 240,000 distinct CDR3 sequences, roughly 4% seen only once; the top ten take around 20%. The data originate from a study of T cells after yellow fever vaccination. Overall study context: Some fractions had low cell numbers, and these were prepared with SMART-Seq v4 Ultra Low Input.

Germline V gives CDR1 ENHRY, CDR2 SYGVKD. V gave up 6 bases and J gave up 6 bases; unmatched junction bases: 8. The CDR3 extends over 13 amino acids. General study points: Most clones from primary vaccination were detected again post-booster (roughly 96% CD4, more than 85% CD8).

The source is a man aged 18 to 29 who received the YFV17D yellow fever vaccine. The rearrangement links TRBV10-3 to TRBJ2-7; 7 bases match TRBD1. Sequenced material: PBMCs, taken 15 days after the yellow fever booster vaccination. CDR3 in DNA: TGTGCCATCAGAGGACAGGCCCAGGGCGAGCAGTACTTC. Amino acids: CAIRGQAQGEQYF.